The 3 T cell receptor beta chains below all came from one sample that was sequenced in a study of T cells after yellow fever vaccination. A single record per CDR3 protein comes from TCRdb applying MiXCR to the 5' RACE reads. Among 200,000 to 300,000 distinct CDR3 sequences listed, 3.6% were seen once. Material: PBMCs, obtained 15 days after the yellow fever booster vaccination. The receptors were gathered from a man between 18 and 29 years old who received the YFV17D yellow fever vaccine.

This clonotype has at least ten counts. This chain uses TRBV6-5 with TRBJ1-3; 8 bases fit TRBD1. The length of the CDR3 is 14 residues. The ends lost 6 bases at V and 7 bases at J; junction bases unmatched: 8. Germline V gene lookup returns CDR1 MNHEY and CDR2 SVGAGI. CDR3 amino acids: CASSQTGDLNTIYF. Written as DNA, the CDR3 is TGTGCCAGCAGCCAGACAGGGGATCTGAACACCATATATTTT.

This clonotype was observed at least ten times. The rearrangement joins TRBV11-1 to TRBJ2-1; 9 bases align to TRBD1. Trimming removed 4 bases from V and 7 bases from J; junction bases left unmatched: 2. Per the germline V gene, CDR1 is SGHAT and CDR2 is FQDESV (reference sequence). The CDR3 is 13 amino acids. The CDR3, as DNA: TGTGCCAGCAGCTCGACAGGGGGTAATGAGCAGTTCTTC. Protein: CASSSTGGNEQFF. Full variable domain (rest looked up from reference TRBV11-1 and TRBJ2-1): EAEVAQSPRYKITEKSQAVAFWCDPISGHATLYWYRQILGQGPELLVQFQDESVVDDSQLPKDRFSAERLKGVDSTLKIQPAELGDSAMYLCASSSTGGNEQFFGPGTRLTVL.

In its sample, this clonotype was seen many times. The chain recombines TRBV6-6 with TRBJ2-5; D gene ambiguous. The V end lost 0 bases, the J end lost 5 bases, and 13 bases lay between the germline ends. Germline V gene data show CDR1 as MNHNY and CDR2 as SVGAGI (reference sequence). The CDR3 contains 15 residues. DNA for the CDR3: TGTGCCAGCAGTTACTCGAGTCAGCCCCCGGAGACCCAGTACTTC. This codes for CASSYSSQPPETQYF.